Shown below are 11 T cell receptor beta chains from a single sample sequenced in a study of T cell responses to AZD1222 COVID-19 vaccine. The repertoire was sequenced with immunoSEQ multiplex PCR; TCRdb's copy has only in-frame clones and lacks some. Of approximately 150,000 clones in the sample, more than 80% were seen once. The sequencing used peripheral blood, collected 28 days after the second AZD1222 dose. These receptors came from an adult who received the AZD1222 COVID-19 vaccine.

The chain links TRBV7-8 to TRBJ1-2, with D perhaps TRBD1 (5 bases). Between the trimmed V and J ends, which lost 4 bases and 3 bases, there was a span of 9 bases. The CDR3 has 13 residues. The germline V gene has CDR1 SGHVS and CDR2 FQNEAQ. This CDR3 reads CASSSVGDYGYTF. CDR3 sequence (DNA): TGTGCCAGCAGCTCGGTGGGGGACTATGGCTACACCTTC. Looking up the rest from reference TRBV7-8 and TRBJ1-2 gives the full variable domain: GAGVSQSPRYKVAKRGQDVALRCDPISGHVSLFWYQQALGQGPEFLTYFQNEAQLDKSGLPSDRFFAERPEGSVSTLKIQRTQQEDSAVYLCASSSVGDYGYTFGSGTRLTVV.

The V gene is TRBV5-1, the J gene TRBJ2-7, with D possibly matching TRBD1 (6 bases). The CDR3 consists of 14 residues. CDR1 SGHRS and CDR2 YFSETQ come from the germline V gene. V was trimmed by 0 bases and J by 2 bases, leaving 9 bases between them. CDR3 bases: TGCGCCAGCAGCTTGGTGGGGGCTGCCTACGAGCAGTACTTC. Translated, it gives CASSLVGAAYEQYF.

This clone was seen once. This chain uses TRBV5-1 with TRBJ2-7, with D possibly TRBD1 on 6 matching bases. This CDR3 spans 14 amino acids. The V and J ends lost 4 bases and 5 bases respectively, with 16 bases between them. Per the germline V gene, CDR1 is SGHRS and CDR2 is YFSETQ. Here the CDR3 DNA reads TGCGCCAGCAGCCTAAGACAGGCAACCCACGAGCAGTACTTC. Its translation: CASSLRQATHEQYF.

The chain employs TRBV29-1 and TRBJ1-2, with D unclear. The CDR3 is 12 amino acids. Germline V gene sequence: CDR1 SQVTM, CDR2 ANQGSEA. The V end lost 1 base, the J end lost 7 bases, and 10 bases lay between the germline ends. CDR3: CSVEGLQLGYTF. As DNA, the CDR3 is TGCAGCGTTGAAGGGTTGCAGCTTGGCTACACCTTC. Drawing the rest from reference TRBV29-1 and TRBJ1-2, the complete variable domain is SAVISQKPSRDICQRGTSLTIQCQVDSQVTMMFWYRQQPGQSLTLIATANQGSEATYESGFVIDKFPISRPNLTFSTLTVSNMSPEDSSIYLCSVEGLQLGYTFGSGTRLTVV.

This chain links TRBV5-6 with TRBJ2-7, with 9 bases matching TRBD2. Losses at the gene ends were 2 bases for V and 4 bases for J; bases not matched to a gene: 7. This CDR3 region has 15 residues. Germline CDR1 reads SGHDT; CDR2 reads YYEEEE. The CDR3 loop is CASSFFRTSVYEQYF. The CDR3 DNA sequence: TGTGCCAGCAGCTTTTTCAGGACTAGCGTTTACGAGCAGTACTTC.

This chain connects TRBV6-6 to TRBJ1-1; TRBD1 matches at 9 bases. This CDR3 is built from 15 residues. With V trimmed by 6 bases and J by 2 bases, 7 bases remained unmatched. Per the germline V gene, CDR1 is MNHNY and CDR2 is SVGAGI (reference sequence). In nucleotides, the CDR3 is TGTGCCAGCAGGAAGGACAGGGGTGACAACACTGAAGCTTTCTTT. Translated, it gives CASRKDRGDNTEAFF.

The rearrangement uses TRBV20-1 and TRBJ1-1, with a possible D match to TRBD1 (5 bases). The CDR3 consists of 11 residues. CDR1 and CDR2 from the germline V gene are DFQATT and SNEGSKA (reference sequence). V lost 1 base to trimming and J lost 7 bases, with 7 bases between them. The CDR3 DNA follows: TGCAGTGCTAGAGCGGGGCTTGAAGCTTTCTTT. This codes for CSARAGLEAFF.

The chain couples TRBV30 to TRBJ2-1; 9 bases line up with TRBD2. There are 16 residues in the CDR3. The J segment lost 4 bases and the V segment lost 0 bases, leaving 7 bases of the junction unmatched. Looked up from germline, CDR1 is GTSNPN and CDR2 is SVGIG (reference sequence). The CDR3 loop reads CAWSVRLAGSYNEQFF. In DNA form, the CDR3 reads TGTGCCTGGAGTGTACGTCTAGCGGGATCATACAATGAGCAGTTCTTC.

The genes are TRBV27 and TRBJ1-1; no firm D call. Trimming took off 5 bases at V and 2 bases at J, with 15 bases between the two ends. Germline lookup yields CDR1 MNHEY and CDR2 SMNVEV (reference sequence). This CDR3 spans 15 amino acids. The CDR3 nucleotides read TGTGCCAGCAGTCCAATTAGAGCTTTCAACACTGAAGCTTTCTTT. Translating it yields CASSPIRAFNTEAFF.

The CDR3 DNA reads as TGTGCCAGCAGCCGACAGGGGCTATTCTCTGGAAACACCATATATTTT. It translates to CASSRQGLFSGNTIYF. The chain carries TRBV7-8 and TRBJ1-3; 8 positions match TRBD1. With V trimmed by 5 bases and J by 0 bases, 6 bases remained unmatched. Germline lookup yields CDR1 SGHVS and CDR2 FQNEAQ. This CDR3 comprises 16 residues.

The V and J genes are TRBV6-5 and TRBJ1-6, with D uncertain. This CDR3 spans 15 amino acids. V was trimmed by 2 bases and J by 5 bases, leaving 10 bases between them. CDR1 and CDR2 (germline): MNHEY, SVGAGI. The DNA for the CDR3 is TGTGCCAGCAGTTACACAGAGACCGATAATTCACCCCTCCACTTT. Translation: CASSYTETDNSPLHF.